These 6 T cell receptor beta chains share one sample of origin, sequenced in a study of radiation and T cells in renal cell carcinoma. This sample's time point: blood 4 weeks post-SBRT, at nephrectomy. Described treatment: 15 Gy SBRT to primary tumor, nephrectomy 4 weeks later. The data were produced by immunoSEQ multiplex PCR, yet TCRdb's version contains in-frame clones alone and is incomplete. Among roughly 80,000 clones listed, roughly 85% were seen once. The sample in question was blood, obtained from a patient whose treatment included radiotherapy and nephrectomy. The receptors stem from a woman aged 55-75 years with renal cell carcinoma.

The chain has TRBV10-3 and TRBJ1-4; 8 bases fit TRBD1. J gave up 7 bases and V 8 bases, and 3 bases lay outside the gene matches. Germline V gene lookup returns CDR1 ENHRY and CDR2 SYGVKD. The CDR3 runs to 12 residues. CDR3 protein: CAIGQGGEKLFF. The CDR3 DNA reads as TGTGCCATCGGACAGGGCGGTGAAAAACTGTTTTTT.

The DNA for the CDR3 is TGTGCCAGCAGCTTGATACCCGGGGAGCTGTTTTTT. Protein sequence: CASSLIPGELFF. This rearrangement joins TRBV7-9 to TRBJ2-2; D remains unclear. CDR1 SEHNR and CDR2 FQNEAQ come from the germline V gene (reference sequence). The CDR3 spans 12 residues. Trimming removed 3 bases from V and 6 bases from J, with 5 bases in between.

This clone has just one count. This sequence joins TRBV6-5 and TRBJ1-1; D is uncertain. CDR1 and CDR2 from the germline V gene are MNHEY and SVGAGI. V was shortened by 6 bases and J by 2 bases, with 13 bases between the two germline ends. The CDR3 loop spans 14 amino acids. DNA for the CDR3: TGTGCCAGCAGCCTTGACAACTTCAACACTGAAGCTTTCTTT. Its translation is CASSLDNFNTEAFF.

V gene TRBV19 combines with J gene TRBJ2-1; D perhaps matches TRBD1 (5 bases). CDR1 is LNHDA and CDR2 is SQIVND in the germline V gene (reference sequence). Between the trimmed V and J ends, which lost 6 bases and 7 bases, there was a span of 10 bases. The CDR3 is 12 residues long. The CDR3 protein is CASRPRTNEQFF. The CDR3 bases are TGTGCCAGTAGACCCCGGACAAATGAGCAGTTCTTC.

This sequence joins TRBV4-1 and TRBJ2-4; possibly TRBD2 for D (7 bases). This CDR3 is built from 18 residues. Germline V gene lookup returns CDR1 MGHRA and CDR2 YSYEKL. Trimming took 0 bases from V and 0 from J, leaving 15 bases between them. CDR3: CASSQDRGGTLAKNIQYF. The CDR3 DNA follows: TGCGCCAGCAGCCAAGATAGGGGGGGCACTCTAGCCAAAAACATTCAGTACTTC.

V and J are TRBV27 and TRBJ1-3; no clear D gene. Germline V gives CDR1 MNHEY, CDR2 SMNVEV (reference sequence). The length of the CDR3 is 15 residues. V lost 3 bases and J 3 bases, leaving 12 bases between the germline ends. DNA for the CDR3: TGTGCCAGCAGTTTTAAGGGCTACGGTGGAAACACCATATATTTT. This translates into CASSFKGYGGNTIYF.